Listed below are T cell receptor beta chains from one sample, sequenced in a study of T cell responses to AZD1222 COVID-19 vaccine. Method: immunoSEQ multiplex PCR; TCRdb's copy keeps in-frame clones and lacks some. Of about 160,000 clones in the sample, around 87% were seen once. Specimen: peripheral blood, collected on day 0 of AZD1222 vaccination. All receptors come from an adult in good health. Both conserved end residues are part of each CDR3. D genes are given only for firm matches. Some rows mark clone size as missing; the rest say once, few, many or name a class of expanded clone.

length	V	D	J	size	CDR3	DNA
15	TRBV5-4	NA	TRBJ2-5	NA	CASSPAGGLGETQYF	TGTGCCAGCAGCCCCGCCGGGGGCCTCGGGGAGACCCAGTACTTC
16	TRBV5-1	NA	TRBJ1-6	many	CASSLDRWTYNSPLHF	TGCGCCAGCAGCTTGGACAGGTGGACCTATAATTCACCCCTCCACTTT
15	TRBV28	TRBD1	TRBJ2-3	NA	CASSSPGQGTDTQYF	TGTGCCAGCAGTTCTCCGGGACAGGGAACAGATACGCAGTATTTT
14	TRBV13	NA	TRBJ2-7	NA	CASSSYLAGNEQYF	TGTGCCAGCAGCTCATACCTGGCGGGAAACGAGCAGTACTTC
15	TRBV12-1	NA	TRBJ2-6	NA	CASNKDRDGANVLTF	TGTGCCAGCAACAAAGACAGGGATGGGGCCAACGTCCTGACTTTC
14	TRBV6-2/TRBV6-3	NA	TRBJ2-6	few	CASSYNSGANVLTF	TGTGCCAGCAGTTACAACTCTGGGGCCAACGTCCTGACTTTC
15	TRBV28	TRBD1	TRBJ1-1	once	CASSPRQGPGTEAFF	TGTGCCAGCAGTCCGCGACAGGGGCCGGGCACTGAAGCTTTCTTT
15	TRBV11-2	NA	TRBJ1-5	NA	CASSLGGVVGQPQHF	TGTGCCAGCAGCTTAGGGGGCGTGGTGGGTCAGCCCCAGCATTTT
15	TRBV6-5	TRBD1	TRBJ2-3	NA	CASIPDRGGTDTQYF	TGTGCCAGCATCCCGGACAGGGGAGGCACAGATACGCAGTATTTT
13	TRBV12-3/TRBV12-4	NA	TRBJ2-3	NA	CASSETGPDTQYF	TGTGCCAGCAGTGAAACAGGACCAGATACGCAGTATTTT
15	TRBV2	NA	TRBJ1-2	once	CASSEVGRVDYGYTF	TGTGCCAGCAGTGAAGTTGGGAGGGTTGACTATGGCTACACCTTC
14	TRBV9	TRBD1	TRBJ1-3	NA	CASSATGIGNTIYF	TGTGCCAGCAGCGCGACAGGGATTGGAAACACCATATATTTT
13	TRBV14	TRBD1	TRBJ2-7	few	CASSQAQGHEQYF	TGTGCCAGCAGCCAGGCACAGGGGCACGAGCAGTACTTC
16	TRBV7-8	TRBD1	TRBJ2-7	NA	CASSRLSGTGEFEQYF	TGTGCCAGCAGCCGACTTTCCGGGACAGGGGAATTTGAGCAGTACTTC
15	TRBV7-2	TRBD2	TRBJ2-7	NA	CASSLLAGDSYEQYF	TGTGCCAGCAGCCTCCTAGCGGGGGATTCCTACGAGCAGTACTTC
13	TRBV14	NA	TRBJ1-1	NA	CASSPGFNTEAFF	TGTGCCAGCAGCCCGGGCTTCAACACTGAAGCTTTCTTT
12	TRBV11-3	NA	TRBJ2-2	NA	CASSQGTGELFF	TGTGCCAGCAGTCAAGGCACCGGGGAGCTGTTTTTT
13	TRBV5-1	NA	TRBJ2-7	NA	CASSLGQDYEQYF	TGCGCCAGCAGCTTGGGACAGGACTACGAGCAGTACTTC
12	TRBV7-8	NA	TRBJ2-7	NA	CASSLRPDEQYF	TGTGCCAGCAGCTTAAGGCCTGACGAGCAGTACTTC
14	TRBV9	TRBD1	TRBJ1-2	few	CASSPPKTGDGYTF	TGTGCCAGCAGCCCCCCTAAGACAGGGGACGGCTACACCTTC
16	TRBV10-3	NA	TRBJ2-2	NA	CAISDLYPIAAGELFF	TGTGCCATCAGTGACCTCTACCCCATAGCGGCCGGGGAGCTGTTTTTT
11	TRBV30	NA	TRBJ2-7	few	CAWTQGGEQYF	TGTGCCTGGACACAGGGAGGGGAGCAGTACTTC
16	TRBV28	TRBD1	TRBJ1-1	NA	CASSFDRAIMNTEAFF	TGTGCCAGCAGTTTCGACAGGGCTATCATGAACACTGAAGCTTTCTTT
16	TRBV7-9	TRBD1	TRBJ1-1	NA	CASSLSPGTGGSEAFF	TGTGCCAGCAGCTTGAGCCCCGGGACAGGGGGTTCTGAAGCTTTCTTT
13	TRBV6-5	TRBD1	TRBJ1-1	NA	CASSSGTGPEAFF	TGTGCCAGCAGCTCCGGGACAGGGCCTGAAGCTTTCTTT
17	TRBV7-2	TRBD1	TRBJ2-1	NA	CASSPSLTGVAYNEQFF	TGTGCCAGCAGCCCCAGCCTAACAGGGGTGGCGTACAATGAGCAGTTCTTC
16	TRBV5-1	NA	TRBJ2-1	NA	CASRPTPFSSYNEQFF	TGCGCCAGCAGGCCTACTCCGTTCAGCTCCTACAATGAGCAGTTCTTC
13	TRBV2	TRBD1	TRBJ1-2	NA	CASSYRQGYGYTF	TGTGCCAGCAGTTACCGACAGGGCTATGGCTACACCTTC
13	TRBV6-5	NA	TRBJ2-3	NA	CASAWTSTDTQYF	TGTGCCAGCGCGTGGACTAGCACAGATACGCAGTATTTT
15	TRBV6-5	TRBD1	TRBJ1-5	once	CASRKQGASNQPQHF	TGTGCCAGCAGAAAACAGGGGGCCTCCAATCAGCCCCAGCATTTT
13	TRBV12-3/TRBV12-4	NA	TRBJ2-2	NA	CASSLGGTGELFF	TGTGCCAGCAGTTTAGGGGGCACCGGGGAGCTGTTTTTT
14	TRBV7-3	NA	TRBJ2-7	NA	CASSSNGRSYEQYF	TGTGCCAGCAGCTCCAATGGACGTTCCTACGAGCAGTACTTC
16	TRBV19	NA	TRBJ2-5	once	CASSIGRAGGQETQYF	TGTGCCAGTAGTATAGGCCGGGCGGGCGGACAAGAGACCCAGTACTTC
14	TRBV3-1/TRBV3-2	TRBD1	TRBJ1-4	NA	CASSGDRRNEKLFF	TGTGCCAGCAGCGGGGACAGGAGAAATGAAAAACTGTTTTTT
13	TRBV7-6	NA	TRBJ1-1	once	CASSSYRAPEAFF	TGTGCCAGCAGCTCTTACAGGGCACCTGAAGCTTTCTTT
12	TRBV29-1	NA	TRBJ2-6	NA	CSVGREANVLTF	TGCAGCGTTGGAAGGGAGGCCAACGTCCTGACTTTC
16	TRBV5-1	NA	TRBJ2-5	NA	CASSMDAGFGQETQYF	TGCGCCAGCTCTATGGACGCGGGCTTTGGCCAAGAGACCCAGTACTTC
12	TRBV3-1/TRBV3-2	NA	TRBJ2-3	NA	CASSQGPNTQYF	TGTGCCAGCAGCCAAGGTCCAAATACGCAGTATTTT
17	TRBV11-2	TRBD1	TRBJ2-7	NA	CASSLALGQLGTYEQYF	TGTGCCAGCAGCTTAGCCCTGGGACAGTTGGGGACCTACGAGCAGTACTTC
13	TRBV5-4	NA	TRBJ1-2	NA	CASSLGGNYGYTF	TGTGCCAGCAGCTTGGGGGGGAACTATGGCTACACCTTC
15	TRBV27	TRBD1	TRBJ1-4	NA	CASSFQGATNEKLFF	TGTGCCAGCAGTTTTCAGGGGGCAACTAATGAAAAACTGTTTTTT
13	TRBV28	NA	TRBJ1-5	NA	CASKSTPNQPQHF	TGTGCCAGCAAGTCTACCCCTAATCAGCCCCAGCATTTT
16	TRBV7-3	TRBD2	TRBJ2-1	NA	CASSLVAGGSYNEQFF	TGTGCCAGCAGCTTAGTCGCGGGGGGGTCCTACAATGAGCAGTTCTTC
18	TRBV19	TRBD2	TRBJ2-2	NA	CASSTDTVSGGPSRELFF	TGTGCCAGTAGTACCGATACCGTTAGCGGGGGCCCTTCTAGGGAGCTGTTTTTT
16	TRBV6-5	NA	TRBJ1-6	NA	CASSYDGSGRNSPLHF	TGTGCCAGCAGTTACGACGGCAGTGGACGTAATTCACCCCTCCACTTT
11	TRBV12-3/TRBV12-4	NA	TRBJ1-3	NA	CASRKGNTIYF	TGTGCCAGCAGAAAAGGAAACACCATATATTTT
16	TRBV27	TRBD1	TRBJ1-1	once	CASSLGTGQGNTEAFF	TGTGCCAGCAGTTTAGGGACAGGACAGGGGAACACTGAAGCTTTCTTT
22	TRBV9	TRBD1	TRBJ2-5	NA	CASSLGTGHAEWEGSAKETQYF	TGTGCCAGCAGCCTAGGGACAGGTCACGCGGAATGGGAAGGGTCAGCCAAAGAGACCCAGTACTTC
15	TRBV9	NA	TRBJ2-1	NA	CASTPQGVFYNEQFF	TGTGCCAGCACGCCACAAGGGGTGTTCTACAATGAGCAGTTCTTC
15	TRBV7-2	NA	TRBJ2-3	NA	CASSLAILRTDTQYF	TGTGCCAGCAGCTTAGCGATTCTACGCACAGATACGCAGTATTTT
15	TRBV11-3	NA	TRBJ2-2	NA	CASSFSLASTGELFF	TGTGCCAGCAGCTTTAGCCTAGCGTCCACCGGGGAGCTGTTTTTT
15	TRBV12-5	TRBD1	TRBJ1-2	few	CASGTGQGLNYGYTF	TGTGCTAGTGGTACGGGACAGGGGTTAAACTATGGCTACACCTTC
14	TRBV10-2	TRBD2	TRBJ2-1	NA	CASSDVGGDNEQFF	TGCGCCAGCAGTGACGTGGGGGGGGACAATGAGCAGTTCTTC
13	TRBV29-1	TRBD1	TRBJ1-5	NA	CSVRTGQNQPQHF	TGCAGCGTTCGGACAGGCCAGAATCAGCCCCAGCATTTT
20	TRBV19	NA	TRBJ2-6	NA	CASSIAQQGGLHSGANVLTF	TGTGCCAGTAGTATAGCACAACAGGGAGGGCTCCACTCTGGGGCCAACGTCCTGACTTTC
15	TRBV11-3	TRBD2	TRBJ2-1	NA	CASSFGLAGASEQFF	TGTGCCAGCAGCTTCGGACTAGCGGGGGCTAGCGAGCAGTTCTTC
12	TRBV5-1	TRBD1	TRBJ2-7	NA	CASSPDRDEQYF	TGCGCCAGCAGCCCCGACAGGGACGAGCAGTACTTC
11	TRBV28	NA	TRBJ1-2	NA	CASSSHYGYTF	TGTGCCAGCAGCTCGCACTATGGCTACACCTTC